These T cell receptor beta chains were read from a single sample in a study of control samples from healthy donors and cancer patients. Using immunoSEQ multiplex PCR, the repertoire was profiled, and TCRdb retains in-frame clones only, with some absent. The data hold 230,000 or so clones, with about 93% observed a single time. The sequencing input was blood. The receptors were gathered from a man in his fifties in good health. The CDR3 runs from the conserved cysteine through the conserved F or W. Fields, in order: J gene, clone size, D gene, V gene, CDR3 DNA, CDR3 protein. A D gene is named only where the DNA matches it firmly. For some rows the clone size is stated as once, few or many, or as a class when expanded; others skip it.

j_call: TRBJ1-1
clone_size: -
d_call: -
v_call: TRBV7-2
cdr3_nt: TGTGCCAGCAGCTTTGCAGGGACAAACACTGAAGCTTTCTTT
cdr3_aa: CASSFAGTNTEAFF

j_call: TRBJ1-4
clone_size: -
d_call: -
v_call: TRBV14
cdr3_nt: TGTGCCAGCAGCCAAGACCAACCCGAGGGTGAAAAACTGTTTTTT
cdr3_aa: CASSQDQPEGEKLFF

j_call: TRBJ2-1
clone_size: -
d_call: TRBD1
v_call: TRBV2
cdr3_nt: TGTGCCATCCCATCCCCTTCCGGGACAGGGTGGGCTGAGCAGTTCTTC
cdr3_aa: CAIPSPSGTGWAEQFF

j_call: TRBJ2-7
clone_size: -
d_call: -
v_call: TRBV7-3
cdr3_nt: TGTGCCAGCTCCCCTCGGGGGTCGGACTACGAGCAGTACTTC
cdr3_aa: CASSPRGSDYEQYF

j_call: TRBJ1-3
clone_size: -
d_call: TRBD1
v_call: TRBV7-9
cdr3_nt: TGTGCCAGCAGCGCCTCCGGGACAGGGGTCGGAAACACCATATATTTT
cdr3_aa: CASSASGTGVGNTIYF

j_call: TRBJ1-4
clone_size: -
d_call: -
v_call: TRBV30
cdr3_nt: TGTGCCGGACTCGGCCAGTCCGAAAAACTGTTTTTT
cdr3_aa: CAGLGQSEKLFF

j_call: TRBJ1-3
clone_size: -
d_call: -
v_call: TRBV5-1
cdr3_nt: TGCGCCAGCAGCTGGGACGTTTCTGGAAACACCATATATTTT
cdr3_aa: CASSWDVSGNTIYF

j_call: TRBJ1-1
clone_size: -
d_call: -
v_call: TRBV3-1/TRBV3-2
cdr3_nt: TGTGCCAGCAGCTCCGGCAGAACTGAAGCTTTCTTT
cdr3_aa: CASSSGRTEAFF

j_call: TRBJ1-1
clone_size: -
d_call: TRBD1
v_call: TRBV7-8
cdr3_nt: TGTGCCAGCAGCTTAGGACAGGGTGATTTGGCTTTCTTT
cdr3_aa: CASSLGQGDLAFF

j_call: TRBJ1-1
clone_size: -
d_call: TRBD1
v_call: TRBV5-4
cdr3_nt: TGTGCCAGCACAGGGGGCATGAACACTGAAGCTTTCTTT
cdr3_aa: CASTGGMNTEAFF

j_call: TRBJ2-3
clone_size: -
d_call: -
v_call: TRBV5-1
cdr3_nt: TGCGCCAGCAGCTTGGGTGGCGGGGCCTACACAGATACGCAGTATTTT
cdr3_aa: CASSLGGGAYTDTQYF

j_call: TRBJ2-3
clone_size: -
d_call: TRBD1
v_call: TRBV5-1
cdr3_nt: TGCGCCAGCAGCTTGCGACAGGGAACAGATACGCAGTATTTT
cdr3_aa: CASSLRQGTDTQYF

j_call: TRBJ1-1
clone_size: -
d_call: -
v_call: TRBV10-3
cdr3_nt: TGTGCCATCAGTGAAATCGAGGGGATGAACACTGAAGCTTTCTTT
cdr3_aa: CAISEIEGMNTEAFF

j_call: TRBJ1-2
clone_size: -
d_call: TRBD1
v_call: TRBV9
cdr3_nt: TGTGCCAGCAGCACGAGGGGGCTGGAGTATGGCTACACCTTC
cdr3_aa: CASSTRGLEYGYTF

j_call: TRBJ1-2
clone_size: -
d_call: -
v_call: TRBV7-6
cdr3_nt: TGTGCCAGCAGCTTAGCGCCCCCCGGGACGGACTATGGCTACACCTTC
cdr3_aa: CASSLAPPGTDYGYTF

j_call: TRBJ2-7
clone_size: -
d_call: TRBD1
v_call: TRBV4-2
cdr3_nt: TGTGCCAGCAGCCGTGGGACAGGCAGCTACGAGCAGTACTTC
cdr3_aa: CASSRGTGSYEQYF

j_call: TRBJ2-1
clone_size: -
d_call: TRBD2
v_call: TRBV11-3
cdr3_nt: TGTGCCAGCAGCTCGGGACTAGCGGGGGGCTGGGATGAGCAGTTCTTC
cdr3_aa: CASSSGLAGGWDEQFF

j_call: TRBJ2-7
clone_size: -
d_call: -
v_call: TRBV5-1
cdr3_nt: TGCGCCAGCAGCTTAGAGGTTTCGTACGAGCAGTACTTC
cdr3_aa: CASSLEVSYEQYF

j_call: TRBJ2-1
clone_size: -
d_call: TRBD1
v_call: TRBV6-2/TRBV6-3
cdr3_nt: TGTGCCAGCAGTCACCATTCTCTACAGGGGTACGAGCAGTTCTTC
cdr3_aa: CASSHHSLQGYEQFF

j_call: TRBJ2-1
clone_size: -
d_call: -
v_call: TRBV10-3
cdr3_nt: TGTGCCATCAGTGGTGGCAGTAAAGGTAGCAATGAGCAGTTCTTC
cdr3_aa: CAISGGSKGSNEQFF

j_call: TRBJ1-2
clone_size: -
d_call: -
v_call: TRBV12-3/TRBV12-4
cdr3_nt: TGTGCCAGCGCCTCTAACTATGGCTACACCTTC
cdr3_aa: CASASNYGYTF

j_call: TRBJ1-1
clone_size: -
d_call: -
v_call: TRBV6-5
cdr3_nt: TGTGCCGGTAGACAGGCTCTTGTTACTGAAGCTTTCTTT
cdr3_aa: CAGRQALVTEAFF

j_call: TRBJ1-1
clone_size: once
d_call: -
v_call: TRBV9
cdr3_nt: TGTGCCAGCAGCCAGACAGGAGAAGAAGCTTTCTTT
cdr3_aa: CASSQTGEEAFF

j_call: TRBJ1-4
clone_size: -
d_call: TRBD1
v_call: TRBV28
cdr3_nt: TGTGCCAGCAGTTTGGGGGGACAGACTAATGAAAAACTGTTTTTT
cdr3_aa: CASSLGGQTNEKLFF

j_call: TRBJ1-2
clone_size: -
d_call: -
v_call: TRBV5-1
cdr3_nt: TGCGCCAGCGCCCTGGGACGGACTAACTATGGCTACACCTTC
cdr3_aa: CASALGRTNYGYTF

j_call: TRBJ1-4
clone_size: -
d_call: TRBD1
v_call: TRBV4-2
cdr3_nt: TGTGCCAGCAGCCAAGAGGGGGGACAGTTTAATGAAAAACTGTTTTTT
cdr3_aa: CASSQEGGQFNEKLFF

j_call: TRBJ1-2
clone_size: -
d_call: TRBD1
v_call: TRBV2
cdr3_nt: TGTGCCAGCAGTGATATACTGGGGACAGGGAATGGCTACACCTTC
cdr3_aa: CASSDILGTGNGYTF

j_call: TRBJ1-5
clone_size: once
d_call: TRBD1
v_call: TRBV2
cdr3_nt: TGTGCCAGCATCCCGGACAGGAGCGGTCAGCCCCAGCATTTT
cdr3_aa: CASIPDRSGQPQHF

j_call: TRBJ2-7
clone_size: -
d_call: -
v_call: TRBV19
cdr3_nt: TGTGCCAGTAGTTTAACAGGGATACCCTACGAGCAGTACTTC
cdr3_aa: CASSLTGIPYEQYF

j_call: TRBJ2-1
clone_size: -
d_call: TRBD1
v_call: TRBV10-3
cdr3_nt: TGTGCCATCGGAGGATCAGGACAGGGGGCGGGGGAGCAGTTCTTC
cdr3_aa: CAIGGSGQGAGEQFF

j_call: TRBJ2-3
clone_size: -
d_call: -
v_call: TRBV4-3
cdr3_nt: TGCGCCAGCAGCCAAGCAGGAAGCACAGATACGCAGTATTTT
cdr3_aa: CASSQAGSTDTQYF

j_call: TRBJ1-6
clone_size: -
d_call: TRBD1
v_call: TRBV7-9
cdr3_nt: TGTGCCAGCAGCAGCCCGGTGGGACAGGGATTGTATAATTCACCCCTCCACTTT
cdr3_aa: CASSSPVGQGLYNSPLHF

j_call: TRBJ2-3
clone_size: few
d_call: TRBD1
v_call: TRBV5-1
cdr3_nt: TGCGCCAGCAGCTTGGGACAGGGCCTCGCAGATACGCAGTATTTT
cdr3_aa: CASSLGQGLADTQYF

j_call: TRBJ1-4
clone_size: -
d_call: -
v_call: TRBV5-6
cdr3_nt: TGTGCCAGCAGCTCCCAGGACTCCGCTAATGAAAAACTGTTTTTT
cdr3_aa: CASSSQDSANEKLFF

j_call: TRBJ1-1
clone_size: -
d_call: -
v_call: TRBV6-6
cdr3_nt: TGTGCCAGCAGTCGGGACGGAGGAAGGACTGAAGCTTTCTTT
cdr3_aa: CASSRDGGRTEAFF

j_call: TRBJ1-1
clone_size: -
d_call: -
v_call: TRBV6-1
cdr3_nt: TGTGCCAGCAGTGAACTCTCTATGAACACTGAAGCTTTCTTT
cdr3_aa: CASSELSMNTEAFF

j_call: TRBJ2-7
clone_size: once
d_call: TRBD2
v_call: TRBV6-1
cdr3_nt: TGTGCCAGCAGTGAAGCGCAAGCGGGGGAACCAAACTCCTACGAGCAGTACTTC
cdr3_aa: CASSEAQAGEPNSYEQYF

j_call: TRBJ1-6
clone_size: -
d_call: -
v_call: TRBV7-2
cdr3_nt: TGTGCCAGCAGCCCCGACAGGAATTCACCCCTCCACTTT
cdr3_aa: CASSPDRNSPLHF

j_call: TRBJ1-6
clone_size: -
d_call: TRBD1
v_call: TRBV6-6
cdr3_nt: TGTGCCAGCAGTTCCATCGACAGGGATAATTCACCCCTCCACTTT
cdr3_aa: CASSSIDRDNSPLHF

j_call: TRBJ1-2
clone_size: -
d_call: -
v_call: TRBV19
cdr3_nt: TGTGCCAGTAGTATGGGCAGGGCAGCCCATGGCTACACCTTC
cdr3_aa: CASSMGRAAHGYTF

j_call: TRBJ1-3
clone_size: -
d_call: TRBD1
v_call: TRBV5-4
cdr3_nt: TGTGCCAGCAGCTGGGGGTGGACAGGGGGTGTCCTGTTTGGAAACACCATATATTTT
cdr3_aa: CASSWGWTGGVLFGNTIYF

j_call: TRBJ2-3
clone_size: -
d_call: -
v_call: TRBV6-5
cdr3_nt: TGTGCCTCCAGGCGAATCCAGTCCACAGATACGCAGTATTTT
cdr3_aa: CASRRIQSTDTQYF

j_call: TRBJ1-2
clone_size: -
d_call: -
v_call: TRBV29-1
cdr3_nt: TGCAGCGTTGATGGAGGCTGGGGCTACACCTTC
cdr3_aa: CSVDGGWGYTF